The sequence of this TCR beta chain was determined in a study of memory CD4+ T cells and cytomegalovirus serostatus. Study background: Of the healthy Belgian adults, eight or nine were CMV seropositive and 20 to 30 seronegative.

Produced via immunoSEQ multiplex PCR; TCRdb's table is partial and in-frame only. The repertoire has around 25,000 clones, roughly 75% of them found once; the top ten carry 0.95% to 1.1%. Germline-derived CDR1 and CDR2 are SGHRS and YFSETQ. The CDR3 runs to 14 residues. V shed 4 bases and J 3 bases; nucleotides not matched to a gene: 4. Note on this clone: Its antigen is undetermined.

The sort gate was single viable CD3+CD4+CD8-CD45RO+ cells for memory CD4+ T cells. Findings and limits, study-wide: Of around 160 reported CMV TCRbeta sequences, 65 to 85 were found in memory CD4+ repertoires.

The chain couples TRBV5-1 to TRBJ1-2; TRBD1 aligns across 9 bases. Sequenced input: memory CD4+ T cells from blood. This clonotype was obtained from an adult in good health and CMV-seronegative. The CDR3 DNA follows: TGCGCCAGCAGCCAGGGACAGGGCGACTATGGCTACACCTTC. Encoded protein: CASSQGQGDYGYTF.